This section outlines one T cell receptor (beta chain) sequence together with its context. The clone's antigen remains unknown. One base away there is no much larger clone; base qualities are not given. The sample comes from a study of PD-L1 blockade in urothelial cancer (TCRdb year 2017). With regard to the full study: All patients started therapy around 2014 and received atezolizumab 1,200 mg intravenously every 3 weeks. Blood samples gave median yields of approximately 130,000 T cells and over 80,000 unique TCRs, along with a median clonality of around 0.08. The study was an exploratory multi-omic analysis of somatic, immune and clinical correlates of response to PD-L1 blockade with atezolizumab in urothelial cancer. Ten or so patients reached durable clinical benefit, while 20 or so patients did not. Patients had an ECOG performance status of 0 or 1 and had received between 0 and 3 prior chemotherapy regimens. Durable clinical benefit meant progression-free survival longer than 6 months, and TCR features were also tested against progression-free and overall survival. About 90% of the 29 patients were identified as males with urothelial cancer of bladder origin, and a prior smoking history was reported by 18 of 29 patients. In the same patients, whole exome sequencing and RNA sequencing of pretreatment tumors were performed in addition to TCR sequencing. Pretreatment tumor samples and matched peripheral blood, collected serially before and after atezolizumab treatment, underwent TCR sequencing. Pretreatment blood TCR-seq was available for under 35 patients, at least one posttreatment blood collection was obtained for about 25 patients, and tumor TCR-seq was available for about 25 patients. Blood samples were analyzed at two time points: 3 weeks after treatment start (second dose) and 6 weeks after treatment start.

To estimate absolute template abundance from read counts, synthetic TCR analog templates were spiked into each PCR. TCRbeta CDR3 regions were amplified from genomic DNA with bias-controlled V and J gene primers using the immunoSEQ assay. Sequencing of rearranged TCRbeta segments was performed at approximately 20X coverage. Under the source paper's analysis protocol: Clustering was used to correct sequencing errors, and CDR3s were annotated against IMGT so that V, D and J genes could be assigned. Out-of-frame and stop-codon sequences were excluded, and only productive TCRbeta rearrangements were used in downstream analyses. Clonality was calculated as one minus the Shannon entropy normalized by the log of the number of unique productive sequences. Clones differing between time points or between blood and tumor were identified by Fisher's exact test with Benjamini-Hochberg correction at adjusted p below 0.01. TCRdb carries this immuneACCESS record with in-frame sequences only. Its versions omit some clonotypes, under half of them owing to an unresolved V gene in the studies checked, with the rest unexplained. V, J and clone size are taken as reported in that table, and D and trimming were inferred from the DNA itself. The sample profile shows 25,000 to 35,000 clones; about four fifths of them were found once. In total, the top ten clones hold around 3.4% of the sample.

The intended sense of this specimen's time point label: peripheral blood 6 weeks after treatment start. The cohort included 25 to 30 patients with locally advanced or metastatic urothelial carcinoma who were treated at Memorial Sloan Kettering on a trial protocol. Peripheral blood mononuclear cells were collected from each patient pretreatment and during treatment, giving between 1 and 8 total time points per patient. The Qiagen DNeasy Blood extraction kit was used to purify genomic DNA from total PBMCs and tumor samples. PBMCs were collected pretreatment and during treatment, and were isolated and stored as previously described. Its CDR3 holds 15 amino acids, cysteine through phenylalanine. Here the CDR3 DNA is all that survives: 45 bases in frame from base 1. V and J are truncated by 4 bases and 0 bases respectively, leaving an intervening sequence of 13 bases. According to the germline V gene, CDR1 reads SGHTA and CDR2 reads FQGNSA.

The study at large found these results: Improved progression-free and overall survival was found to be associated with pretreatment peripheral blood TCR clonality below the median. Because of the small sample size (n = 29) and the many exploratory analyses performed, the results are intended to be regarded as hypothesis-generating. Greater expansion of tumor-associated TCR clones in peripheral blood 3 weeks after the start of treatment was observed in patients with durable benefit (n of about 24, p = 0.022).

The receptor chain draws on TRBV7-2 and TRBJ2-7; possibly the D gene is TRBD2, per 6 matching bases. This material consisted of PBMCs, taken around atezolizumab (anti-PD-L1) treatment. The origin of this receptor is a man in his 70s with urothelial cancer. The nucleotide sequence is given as TGTGCCAGCAGCTACCGGAGGGCAAACTCCTACGAGCAGTACTTC. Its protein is CASSYRRANSYEQYF.